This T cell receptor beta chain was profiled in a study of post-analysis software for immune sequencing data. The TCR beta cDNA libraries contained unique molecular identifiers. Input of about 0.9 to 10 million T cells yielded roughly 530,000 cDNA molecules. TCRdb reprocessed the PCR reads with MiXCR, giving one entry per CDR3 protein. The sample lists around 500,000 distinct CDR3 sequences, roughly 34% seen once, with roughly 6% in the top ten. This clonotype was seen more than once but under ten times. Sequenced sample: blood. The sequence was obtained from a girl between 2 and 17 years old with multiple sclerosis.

The CDR3 bases are TGCAGTGCTAGGGTACTAGCGGGGGCTTATGAGCAGTTCTTC. It codes for CSARVLAGAYEQFF. V and J are TRBV20-1 and TRBJ2-1; 11 bases align to TRBD2. V shed 3 bases and J 8 bases; nucleotides not matched to a gene: 6. CDR1 is DFQATT and CDR2 is SNEGSKA in the germline V gene (reference sequence). This CDR3 is built from 14 residues.